These 29 T cell receptor beta chains were all obtained from the same sample, sequenced in a study of blood T cell repertoires in COVID-19. Some clones are missing from TCRdb's copy, which holds only in-frame ones; the method was immunoSEQ multiplex PCR. The sample contains 380,000 or so clones, around 92% of which appear only once. The sequenced material came from peripheral blood. The receptors were gathered from a man aged 35 to 55 with acute or convalescent COVID-19.

CDR3 in amino acids: CAISERRNQPQHF. CDR3 DNA sequence: TGTGCCATCAGTGAGAGGCGGAATCAGCCCCAGCATTTT. V usage is TRBV10-3 and J usage is TRBJ1-5; D uncertain. The CDR3 totals 13 residues. Germline-derived CDR1 and CDR2 are ENHRY and SYGVKD. The V and J ends lost 2 bases and 4 bases respectively, with 6 bases between them.

The genes are TRBV25-1 and TRBJ2-5, with TRBD1 matching over 8 bases. Losses at the gene ends were 4 bases for V and 4 bases for J; bases not matched to a gene: 5. The CDR3 is 14 residues long. CDR1 and CDR2 from the germline V gene are MGHDK and SYGVNS. CDR3 amino acids: CASSVNQGAETQYF. In DNA, the CDR3 is TGTGCCAGCAGTGTAAATCAGGGGGCAGAGACCCAGTACTTC.

CDR3 region: CASNAGTGAHEQYF. The DNA of the CDR3 is TGTGCCAGCAACGCCGGGACAGGGGCCCACGAGCAGTACTTC. The chain recombines TRBV25-1 with TRBJ2-7; 10 bases agree with TRBD1. Trimming cost V 7 bases and J 5 bases; bases outside gene matches: 8. The CDR3 is 14 amino acids. Per the germline V gene, CDR1 is MGHDK and CDR2 is SYGVNS.

The chain joins TRBV7-3 to TRBJ1-1; 8 bases fit TRBD1. Germline CDR1 is SGHTA and CDR2 is FQGTGA. Unmatched junction bases numbered 3, after V lost 2 bases and J lost 4 bases. This CDR3 has 14 residues. The CDR3 region has the DNA TGTGCCAGCAGCTTACAGGGGGCGAGCACTGAAGCTTTCTTT. Residues: CASSLQGASTEAFF. Full variable domain (remainder filled in from reference TRBV7-3 and TRBJ1-1): GAGVSQTPSNKVTEKGKYVELRCDPISGHTALYWYRQSLGQGPEFLIYFQGTGAADDSGLPNDRFFAVRPEGSVSTLKIQRTERGDSAVYLCASSLQGASTEAFFGQGTRLTVV.

The chain links TRBV3-1 (or the pseudogene TRBV3-2) to TRBJ2-5, with 8 positions matching TRBD2. Per the germline V gene, CDR1 is LGHDT and CDR2 is YNNKEL (reference sequence). The trim removed 1 base at V and 4 bases at J, leaving 8 bases unmatched. The CDR3 is 16 residues long. Here the CDR3 reads CASSQVGTSVGETQYF. The CDR3, as DNA: TGTGCCAGCAGCCAAGTTGGGACTAGTGTCGGAGAGACCCAGTACTTC.

This clone was seen once. The CDR3 DNA reads TGTGCCATCGAGCCCAAGGAGGTGGTCTACGAGCAGTACTTC. Translating it yields CAIEPKEVVYEQYF. V and J are TRBV2 and TRBJ2-7; tentatively, D is TRBD2 (5 bases). CDR1 is SNHLY and CDR2 is FYNNEI in the germline V gene. The CDR3 is 14 residues long. Trimming removed 10 bases from V and 3 bases from J, with 19 bases in between.

This chain uses TRBV30 with TRBJ1-6, with D possibly matching TRBD1 (6 bases). V was cut by 3 bases and J by 4 bases, with 13 bases left in between. CDR1 is GTSNPN, CDR2 SVGIG, per germline (reference sequence). CDR3 length: 15 residues. Here the CDR3 DNA reads TGTGCCTGGAGGCCCGGACAGTGGTATAATTCACCCCTCCACTTT. Its protein is CAWRPGQWYNSPLHF.

The chain couples TRBV12-3 or TRBV12-4 to TRBJ2-7, with D possibly TRBD2 on 6 matching bases. The V gene lost 7 bases and the J gene lost 5 bases, with 15 bases spanning the gap. This CDR3 has 13 residues. Here the CDR3 reads CASTIGGRNEQYF. Written as DNA, the CDR3 is TGTGCCAGCACCATCGGAGGGCGGAACGAGCAGTACTTC.

The genes are TRBV5-4 and TRBJ2-7, with 15 bases lining up with TRBD2. The CDR3 is made up of 16 amino acids. Germline values: CDR1 SGHNT, CDR2 YYREEE (reference sequence). With V trimmed by 3 bases and J by 3 bases, 4 bases remained unmatched. This CDR3 reads CASSWGLAGGRYEQYF. The CDR3 coding sequence is TGTGCCAGCAGCTGGGGACTAGCGGGGGGACGCTACGAGCAGTACTTC.

This chain links TRBV5-1 with TRBJ1-1, with 8 positions matching TRBD1. The trim removed 2 bases at V and 1 base at J, leaving 1 base unmatched. Germline CDR1 SGHRS, CDR2 YFSETQ. The CDR3 consists of 14 residues. The CDR3 DNA follows: TGCGCCAGCAGCTTTCAGGGGGCGAACACTGAAGCTTTCTTT. This encodes CASSFQGANTEAFF. Looking up the rest from reference TRBV5-1 and TRBJ1-1 gives the full variable domain: KAGVTQTPRYLIKTRGQQVTLSCSPISGHRSVSWYQQTPGQGLQFLFEYFSETQRNKGNFPGRFSGRQFSNSRSEMNVSTLELGDSALYLCASSFQGANTEAFFGQGTRLTVV.

This chain connects TRBV9 to TRBJ2-1; D may be TRBD2 (6 bases). This CDR3 spans 16 amino acids. V shed 0 bases and J shed 2 bases, with 12 bases lying between them. Germline V gives CDR1 SGDLS, CDR2 YYNGEE. This CDR3 is CASSVVQGGTYNEQFF. As DNA, the CDR3 is TGTGCCAGCAGCGTAGTTCAGGGCGGGACCTACAATGAGCAGTTCTTC.

This chain joins TRBV11-2 and TRBJ2-3; 7 bases are shared with TRBD1. Germline CDR1 and CDR2: SGHAT and FQNNGV. V was pared by 0 bases and J by 2 bases, with 2 bases of the junction left unmatched. This CDR3 comprises 15 residues. In nucleotides, the CDR3 is TGTGCCAGCAGCTTAGAGGGACAGCCCACAGATACGCAGTATTTT. As protein: CASSLEGQPTDTQYF.

The V and J genes are TRBV28 and TRBJ1-2, with D unclear. V lost 6 bases, J lost 4 bases, and 15 bases lay in between. This CDR3 region has 14 residues. Germline CDR1 is MDHEN and CDR2 is SYDVKM. CDR3 nucleotide sequence: TGTGCCAGCAGCCCGCCCCGGGTTTCCTATGGCTACACCTTC. Translating it yields CASSPPRVSYGYTF.

This chain connects TRBV3-1 (or the pseudogene TRBV3-2) to TRBJ1-1; unclear D gene. There are 18 residues in the CDR3. Germline V CDR1 and CDR2: LGHDT, YNNKEL (reference sequence). The ends were cut back, 4 bases at V and 1 base at J, with 22 bases in the middle. DNA of the CDR3: TGTGCCAGCAGCCGGGAGGAGGGTCGGCAGGCCGGGAACACTGAAGCTTTCTTT. This translates into CASSREEGRQAGNTEAFF.

The chain employs TRBV4-2 and TRBJ1-4; tentative D call: TRBD1 (6 bases). In germline, CDR1 is LGHNA, CDR2 YNFKEQ. Trimming took 0 bases from V and 4 from J, leaving 12 bases between them. The CDR3 has 16 amino acids. CDR3 DNA sequence: TGTGCCAGCAGCCAAGAAGGGGGGGCAGGTAATGAAAAACTGTTTTTT. It is translated as CASSQEGGAGNEKLFF.

This chain links TRBV30 with TRBJ2-5; 7 bases are a match to TRBD1. After removal of 1 base from V and 4 bases from J, the junction contained 3 bases not matched to a gene. Germline CDR1 reads GTSNPN; CDR2 reads SVGIG (reference sequence). The CDR3 totals 13 residues. CDR3 protein: CAWSGNRGETQYF. The CDR3 DNA sequence: TGTGCCTGGAGTGGTAACAGGGGAGAGACCCAGTACTTC. Full variable domain (remainder filled in from reference TRBV30 and TRBJ2-5): SQTIHQWPATLVQPVGSPLSLECTVEGTSNPNLYWYRQAAGRGLQLLFYSVGIGQISSEVPQNLSASRPQDRQFILSSKKLLLSDSGFYLCAWSGNRGETQYFGPGTRLLVL.

The rearrangement links TRBV7-9 to TRBJ1-4; D is undetermined. This CDR3 has 14 residues. V was pared by 1 base and J by 2 bases, with 5 bases between. Per the germline V gene, CDR1 is SEHNR and CDR2 is FQNEAQ (reference sequence). CDR3 in amino acids: CASSLVQTNEKLFF. The CDR3 DNA sequence: TGTGCCAGCAGCTTAGTTCAGACTAATGAAAAACTGTTTTTT.

This clone has only a few counts. This rearrangement joins TRBV9 to TRBJ1-1; a weak D match, TRBD1 (6 bases). Germline loops: CDR1 SGDLS, CDR2 YYNGEE. The CDR3 has 13 amino acids. Trimming removed 5 bases at V and 0 bases at J, with 8 bases between. In DNA, the CDR3 is TGTGCCAGCAGTCAGGGGATGAACACTGAAGCTTTCTTT. Translation gives CASSQGMNTEAFF.

The rearrangement links TRBV5-6 to TRBJ1-6; D unresolved. The V and J ends lost 3 bases and 10 bases respectively, with 8 bases between them. Germline V gene sequence: CDR1 SGHDT, CDR2 YYEEEE. The CDR3 spans 12 residues. The CDR3 DNA is TGTGCCAGCAGCTATGGAGGATCACCCCTCCACTTT. Encoded protein: CASSYGGSPLHF.

The genes are TRBV19 and TRBJ1-5; D is unclear. V lost 5 bases and J lost 0, with 11 bases in between. Germline CDR1 and CDR2: LNHDA and SQIVND (reference sequence). This CDR3 has 15 amino acids. The CDR3 protein is CASSLNSYSNQPQHF. The CDR3 DNA sequence: TGTGCCAGTAGTTTGAACAGCTATAGCAATCAGCCCCAGCATTTT.

The rearrangement joins TRBV2 to TRBJ2-1; TRBD2 agrees at 7 bases. CDR3 size: 16 residues. Trimming removed 11 bases from V and 6 bases from J; junction bases left unmatched: 19. The germline V gene has CDR1 SNHLY and CDR2 FYNNEI. The CDR3 coding sequence is TGTGCCCCCCACCCAGCGCCCCTGGGAGGGATCAATGAGCAGTTCTTC. Protein product: CAPHPAPLGGINEQFF.

There are a few counts of this clone. The chain links TRBV19 to TRBJ2-2; possible D gene TRBD2, 6 bases. This CDR3 region has 14 residues. Germline V gives CDR1 LNHDA, CDR2 SQIVND (reference sequence). Trimming took 4 bases from V and 7 from J, leaving 13 bases between them. The CDR3 here is CASSTAPGVGELFF. The CDR3 nucleotides read TGTGCCAGTAGTACCGCCCCGGGGGTCGGGGAGCTGTTTTTT.

This clone was observed a few times. Written as DNA, the CDR3 is TGCGCCAGCAGCCAAGATCTCAGGGGACAGACGAACACTGAAGCTTTCTTT. It translates to CASSQDLRGQTNTEAFF. This chain uses TRBV4-3 with TRBJ1-1, with TRBD1 matching over 7 bases. Per germline, CDR1 LGHNA and CDR2 YSLEER. This CDR3 comprises 17 residues. V shed 0 bases and J 1 base; nucleotides not matched to a gene: 8.

The chain recombines TRBV6-5 with TRBJ2-3, with a possible D match to TRBD1 (5 bases). The length of the CDR3 is 15 residues. Germline V gives CDR1 MNHEY, CDR2 SVGAGI. The V end lost 7 bases, the J end lost 0 bases, and 14 bases lay between the germline ends. CDR3 residues: CASNLDRLSTDTQYF. The CDR3 DNA reads as TGTGCCAGCAACCTCGACAGACTTAGCACAGATACGCAGTATTTT.

In this sample, this clone turned up once. The chain combines TRBV30 with TRBJ1-4; no reliable D call. Germline CDR1 is GTSNPN and CDR2 is SVGIG (reference sequence). The germline V and J ends were trimmed by 0 bases and 8 bases, with 13 bases remaining between them. The CDR3 has 14 amino acids. In nucleotides, the CDR3 is TGTGCCTGGAGTGTCGGGGTCCCGGGGGAAAAACTGTTTTTT. Translated, it gives CAWSVGVPGEKLFF.

This sequence joins TRBV7-8 and TRBJ2-7, with D unresolved. Between the trimmed V and J ends, which lost 2 bases and 7 bases, there was a span of 18 bases. The CDR3 is made up of 15 amino acids. The V gene's germline CDR1 is SGHVS and CDR2 FQNEAQ. CDR3 in amino acids: CASSLTTGLPGEQYF. In nucleotides, the CDR3 is TGTGCCAGCAGCTTAACGACCGGCCTCCCCGGGGAGCAGTACTTC.

This CDR3 is CASSLAGGPLYF. For the CDR3, the DNA is TGTGCCAGCAGTTTAGCGGGAGGGCCGCTGTACTTC. This rearrangement joins TRBV12-3 or TRBV12-4 to TRBJ2-7, with TRBD2 identical over 7 bases. After removal of 0 bases from V and 12 bases from J, the junction contained 5 bases not matched to a gene. This CDR3 comprises 12 residues.

CDR3 bases: TGTGCCAGCAGTCACCTCGGGGAGAGCTATGGCTACACCTTC. It is translated as CASSHLGESYGYTF. The chain employs TRBV2 and TRBJ1-2, with D uncertain. Trimming shortened V by 5 bases and J by 4 bases, and 14 bases separated the two germline ends. The V gene's germline CDR1 is SNHLY and CDR2 FYNNEI. The CDR3 is made up of 14 amino acids. The full variable domain, with the rest looked up from reference TRBV2 and TRBJ1-2, is EPEVTQTPSHQVTQMGQEVILRCVPISNHLYFYWYRQILGQKVEFLVSFYNNEISEKSEIFDDQFSVERPDGSNFTLKIRSTKLEDSAMYFCASSHLGESYGYTFGSGTRLTVV.

The DNA for the CDR3 is TGTGCCAGCAGTTCACCGACAGGGGGTACGAACACCGGGGAGCTGTTTTTT. Translated, it gives CASSSPTGGTNTGELFF. This rearrangement joins TRBV6-2 or TRBV6-3 to TRBJ2-2; the match to TRBD1 covers 9 bases. CDR1 and CDR2 from the germline V gene are MNHEY and SVGEGT. CDR3 length: 17 amino acids. The V gene end was trimmed by 4 bases and the J gene end by 0 bases; junction bases not matched to a gene: 6.